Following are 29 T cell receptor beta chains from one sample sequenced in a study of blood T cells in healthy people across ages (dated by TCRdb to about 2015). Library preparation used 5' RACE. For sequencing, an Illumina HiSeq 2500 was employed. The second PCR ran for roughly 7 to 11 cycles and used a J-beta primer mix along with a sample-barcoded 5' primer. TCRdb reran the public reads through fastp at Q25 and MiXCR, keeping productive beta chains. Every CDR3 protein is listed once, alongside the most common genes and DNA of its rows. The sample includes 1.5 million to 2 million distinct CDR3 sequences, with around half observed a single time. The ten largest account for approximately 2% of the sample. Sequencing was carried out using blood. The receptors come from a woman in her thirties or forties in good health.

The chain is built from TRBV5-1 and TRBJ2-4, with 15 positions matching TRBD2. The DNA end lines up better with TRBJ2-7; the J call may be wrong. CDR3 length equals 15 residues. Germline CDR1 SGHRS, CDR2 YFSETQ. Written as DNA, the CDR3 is TGCGCCAGCAGCACCGGACTAGCGGGGGGGGCCGAGCAGTACTTC. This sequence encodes CASSTGLAGGAEQYF.

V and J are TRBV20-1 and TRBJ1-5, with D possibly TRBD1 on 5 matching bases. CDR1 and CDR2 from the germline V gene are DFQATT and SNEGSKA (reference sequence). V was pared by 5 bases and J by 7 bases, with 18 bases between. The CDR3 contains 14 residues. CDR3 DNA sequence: TGCAGTGCTTCCCCCGGGACTATAAACCAGCCCCAGCATTTT. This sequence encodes CSASPGTINQPQHF.

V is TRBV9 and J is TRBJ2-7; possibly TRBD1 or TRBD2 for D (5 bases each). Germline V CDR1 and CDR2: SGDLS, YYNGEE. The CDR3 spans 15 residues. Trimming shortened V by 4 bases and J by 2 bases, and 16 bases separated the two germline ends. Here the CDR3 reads CASSSSPGAPYEQYF. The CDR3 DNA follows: TGTGCCAGCAGCTCCAGTCCCGGGGCACCCTACGAGCAGTACTTC. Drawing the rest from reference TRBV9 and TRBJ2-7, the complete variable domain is DSGVTQTPKHLITATGQRVTLRCSPRSGDLSVYWYQQSLDQGLQFLIQYYNGEERAKGNILERFSAQQFPDLHSELNLSSLELGDSALYFCASSSSPGAPYEQYFGPGTRLTVT.

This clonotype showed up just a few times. The CDR3 DNA reads TGCGCCAGCAGGCGGACTATTTCCAACTACGAGCAGTACTTC. Residues: CASRRTISNYEQYF. The rearrangement joins TRBV5-1 to TRBJ2-7; D possibly corresponds to TRBD2 (6 bases). V gave up 5 bases and J gave up 3 bases, with 15 bases separating them. Germline V CDR1 and CDR2: SGHRS, YFSETQ. This CDR3 has 14 residues. Complete variable domain (other parts from reference TRBV5-1 and TRBJ2-7): KAGVTQTPRYLIKTRGQQVTLSCSPISGHRSVSWYQQTPGQGLQFLFEYFSETQRNKGNFPGRFSGRQFSNSRSEMNVSTLELGDSALYLCASRRTISNYEQYFGPGTRLTVT.

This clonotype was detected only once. CDR3 sequence reads: CASSRPRGNSYNEQFF. The CDR3 nucleotides are TGTGCCAGCAGCCGCCCCCGGGGGAATTCCTACAATGAGCAGTTCTTC. J is TRBJ2-1 and V is TRBV7-9; weak D call: TRBD2 (6 bases). The V gene lost 5 bases and the J gene lost 1 base, with 15 bases spanning the gap. Germline CDR1 and CDR2: SEHNR and FQNEAQ (reference sequence). The CDR3 is 16 amino acids. The variable domain in full, completed from reference TRBV7-9 and TRBJ2-1, reads DTGVSQNPRHKITKRGQNVTFRCDPISEHNRLYWYRQTLGQGPEFLTYFQNEAQLEKSRLLSDRFSAERPKGSFSTLEIQRTEQGDSAMYLCASSRPRGNSYNEQFFGPGTRLTVL.

CDR3 residues: CASSTSSGGFGYEQYF. CDR3 nucleotides: TGTGCCAGCAGTACCAGTAGCGGGGGGTTCGGGTACGAGCAGTACTTC. The genes are TRBV12-3 or TRBV12-4 and TRBJ2-7, with TRBD2 matching over 10 bases. There are 16 residues in the CDR3. The ends lost 5 bases at V and 4 bases at J; junction bases unmatched: 11.

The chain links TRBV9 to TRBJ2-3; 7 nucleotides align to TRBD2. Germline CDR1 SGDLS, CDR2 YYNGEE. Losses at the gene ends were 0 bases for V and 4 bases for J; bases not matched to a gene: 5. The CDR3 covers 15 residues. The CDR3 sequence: CASSVARGEADTQYF. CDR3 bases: TGTGCCAGCAGCGTAGCCCGGGGGGAGGCAGATACGCAGTATTTT.

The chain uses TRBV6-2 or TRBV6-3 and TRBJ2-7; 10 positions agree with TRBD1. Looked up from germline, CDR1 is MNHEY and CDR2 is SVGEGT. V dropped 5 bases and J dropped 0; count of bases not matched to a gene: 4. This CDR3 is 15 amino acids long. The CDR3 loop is CASSGDRGLSYEQYF. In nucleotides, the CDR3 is TGTGCCAGCAGTGGGGACAGGGGACTCTCCTACGAGCAGTACTTC.

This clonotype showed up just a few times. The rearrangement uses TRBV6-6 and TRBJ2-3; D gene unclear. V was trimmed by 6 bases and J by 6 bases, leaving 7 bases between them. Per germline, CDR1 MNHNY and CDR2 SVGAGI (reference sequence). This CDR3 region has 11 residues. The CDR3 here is CASRERDTQYF. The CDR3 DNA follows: TGTGCCAGCAGAGAGAGGGATACGCAGTATTTT.

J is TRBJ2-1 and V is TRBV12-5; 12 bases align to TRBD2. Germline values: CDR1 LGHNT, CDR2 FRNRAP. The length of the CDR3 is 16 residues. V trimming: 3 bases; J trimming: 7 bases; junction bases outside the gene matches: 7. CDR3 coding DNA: TGTGCTAGTGGTTTAACTAGCGGGGGGACCAAAAATGAGCAGTTCTTC. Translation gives CASGLTSGGTKNEQFF.

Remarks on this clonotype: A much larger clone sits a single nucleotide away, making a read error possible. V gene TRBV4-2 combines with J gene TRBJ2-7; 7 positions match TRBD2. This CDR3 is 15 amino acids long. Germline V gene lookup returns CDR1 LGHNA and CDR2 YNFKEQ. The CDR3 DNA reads TGTGCCAGCAACCAAGGGAGCGGGGACTCCTACGAGCAGTACTTC. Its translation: CASNQGSGDSYEQYF.

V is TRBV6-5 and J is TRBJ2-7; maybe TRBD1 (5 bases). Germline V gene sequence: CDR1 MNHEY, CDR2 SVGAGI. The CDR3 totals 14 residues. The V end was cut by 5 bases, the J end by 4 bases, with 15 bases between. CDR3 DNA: TGTGCCAGCAGTCTCCTCGGACACCAGTACGAGCAGTACTTC. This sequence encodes CASSLLGHQYEQYF.

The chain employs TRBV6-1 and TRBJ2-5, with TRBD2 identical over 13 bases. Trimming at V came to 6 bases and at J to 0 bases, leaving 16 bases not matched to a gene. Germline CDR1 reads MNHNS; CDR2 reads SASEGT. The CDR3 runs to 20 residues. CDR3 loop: CASSPQPLTSGGGDQETQYF. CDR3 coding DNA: TGTGCCAGCAGCCCTCAGCCTCTCACTAGCGGGGGGGGCGACCAAGAGACCCAGTACTTC.

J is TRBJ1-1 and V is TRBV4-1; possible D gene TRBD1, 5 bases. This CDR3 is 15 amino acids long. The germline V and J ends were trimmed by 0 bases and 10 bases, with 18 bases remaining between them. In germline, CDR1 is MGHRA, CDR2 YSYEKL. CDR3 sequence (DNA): TGCGCCAGCAGCCAAGATCTCTCAGGGCTTAGTAGAGCTTTCTTT. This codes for CASSQDLSGLSRAFF.

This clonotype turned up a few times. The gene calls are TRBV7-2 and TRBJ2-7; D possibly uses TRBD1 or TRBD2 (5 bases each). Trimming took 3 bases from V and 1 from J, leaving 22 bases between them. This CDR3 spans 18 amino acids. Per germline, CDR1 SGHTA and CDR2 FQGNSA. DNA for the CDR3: TGTGCCAGCAGCTTGGGACCCCCCCGGATGGGTCGATCCTACGAGCAGTACTTC. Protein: CASSLGPPRMGRSYEQYF. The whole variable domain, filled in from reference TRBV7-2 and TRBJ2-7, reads GAGVSQSPSNKVTEKGKDVELRCDPISGHTALYWYRQSLGQGLEFLIYFQGNSAPDKSGLPSDRFSAERTGGSVSTLTIQRTQQEDSAVYLCASSLGPPRMGRSYEQYFGPGTRLTVT.

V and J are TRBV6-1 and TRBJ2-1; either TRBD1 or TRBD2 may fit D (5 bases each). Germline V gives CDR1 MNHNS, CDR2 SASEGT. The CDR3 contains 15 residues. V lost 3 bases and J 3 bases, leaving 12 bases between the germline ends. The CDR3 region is CASSDPGRGYNEQFF. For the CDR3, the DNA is TGTGCCAGCAGTGACCCGGGACGGGGCTACAATGAGCAGTTCTTC.

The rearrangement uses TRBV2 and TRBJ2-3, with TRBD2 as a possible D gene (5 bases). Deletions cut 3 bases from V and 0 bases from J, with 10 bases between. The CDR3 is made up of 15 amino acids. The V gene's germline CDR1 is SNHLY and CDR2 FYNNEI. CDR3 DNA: TGTGCCAGCAGTGAGCCGCGGGCTAGCACAGATACGCAGTATTTT. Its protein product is CASSEPRASTDTQYF.

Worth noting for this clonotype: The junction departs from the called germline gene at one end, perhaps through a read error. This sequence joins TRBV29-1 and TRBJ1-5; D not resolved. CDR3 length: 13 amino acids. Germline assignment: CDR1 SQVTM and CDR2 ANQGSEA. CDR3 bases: TGCAGCGCATCGATCGGTGAGGGTCAGCCTCAGCATTTT. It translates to CSASIGEGQPQHF.

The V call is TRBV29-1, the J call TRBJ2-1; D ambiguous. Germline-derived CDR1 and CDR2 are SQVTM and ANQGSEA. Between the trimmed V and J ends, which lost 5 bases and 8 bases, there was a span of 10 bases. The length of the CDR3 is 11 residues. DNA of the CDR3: TGCAGCGTTCCGGTCCTATATGAGCAGTTCTTC. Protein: CSVPVLYEQFF.

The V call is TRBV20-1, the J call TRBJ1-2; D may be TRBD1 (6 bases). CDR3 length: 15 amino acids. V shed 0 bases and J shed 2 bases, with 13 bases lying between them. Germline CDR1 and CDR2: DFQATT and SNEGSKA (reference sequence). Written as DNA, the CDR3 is TGCAGTGCTAGAGAGAAACAGGGATCCAACTATGGCTACACCTTC. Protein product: CSAREKQGSNYGYTF.

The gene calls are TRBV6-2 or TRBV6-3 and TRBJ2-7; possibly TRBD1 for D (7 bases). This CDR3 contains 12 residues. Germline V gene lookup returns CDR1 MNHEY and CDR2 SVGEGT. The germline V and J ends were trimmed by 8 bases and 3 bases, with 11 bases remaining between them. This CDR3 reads CASAGQRYEQYF. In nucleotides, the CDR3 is TGTGCCAGCGCGGGACAGCGCTACGAGCAGTACTTC.

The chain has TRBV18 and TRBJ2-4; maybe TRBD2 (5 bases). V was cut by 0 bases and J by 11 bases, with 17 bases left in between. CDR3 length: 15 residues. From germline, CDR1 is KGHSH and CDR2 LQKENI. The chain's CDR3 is CASSPPLPGNHVQYF. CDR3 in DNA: TGTGCCAGCTCACCACCGCTCCCCGGGAACCACGTTCAGTACTTC.

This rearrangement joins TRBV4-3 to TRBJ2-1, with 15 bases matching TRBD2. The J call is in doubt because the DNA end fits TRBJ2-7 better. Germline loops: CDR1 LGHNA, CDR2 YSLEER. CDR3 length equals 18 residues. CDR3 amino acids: CASSQDRTSGGARNEQYF. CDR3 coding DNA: TGCGCCAGCAGCCAAGATAGGACTAGCGGGGGGGCCAGGAATGAGCAGTACTTC.

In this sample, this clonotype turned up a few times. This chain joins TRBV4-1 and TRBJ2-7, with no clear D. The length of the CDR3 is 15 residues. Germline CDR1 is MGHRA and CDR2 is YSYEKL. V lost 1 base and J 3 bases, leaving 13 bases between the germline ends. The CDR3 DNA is TGCGCCAGCAGCCAAGCGGCCGGACGGCTCTACGAGCAGTACTTC. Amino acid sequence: CASSQAAGRLYEQYF.

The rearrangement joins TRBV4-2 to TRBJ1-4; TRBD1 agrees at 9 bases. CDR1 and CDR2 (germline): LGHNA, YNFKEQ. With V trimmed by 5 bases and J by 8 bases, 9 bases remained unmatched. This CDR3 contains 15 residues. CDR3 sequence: CASSKPGTGNEKLFF. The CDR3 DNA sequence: TGTGCCAGCAGCAAACCCGGGACAGGGAACGAAAAACTGTTTTTT.

Written as DNA, the CDR3 is TGTGCCAGCAGTGGACAGGGCTTCTACAATGAGCAGTTCTTC. Encoded protein: CASSGQGFYNEQFF. The J gene is TRBJ2-1, the V gene TRBV2; 7 bases fit TRBD1. Germline CDR1 reads SNHLY; CDR2 reads FYNNEI. This CDR3 has 14 residues. Unmatched junction bases numbered 3, after V lost 4 bases and J lost 3 bases.

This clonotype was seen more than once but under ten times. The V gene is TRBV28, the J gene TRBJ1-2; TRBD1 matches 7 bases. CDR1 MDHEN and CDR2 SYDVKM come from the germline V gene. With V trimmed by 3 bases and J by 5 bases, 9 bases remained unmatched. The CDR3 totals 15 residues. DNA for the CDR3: TGTGCCAGCAGTTTTCTCTCATCAGGGGGTTATGGCTACACCTTC. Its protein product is CASSFLSSGGYGYTF.

CDR3 sequence reads: CASSAWPGGQQDYGYTF. The CDR3 nucleotides are TGTGCCAGCAGCGCGTGGCCAGGGGGACAGCAAGACTATGGCTACACCTTC. The chain employs TRBV9 and TRBJ1-2, with TRBD1 identical over 7 bases. The ends lost 3 bases at V and 3 bases at J; junction bases unmatched: 14. The CDR3 is 17 amino acids. CDR1 is SGDLS, CDR2 YYNGEE, per germline. The full variable domain, in which reference TRBV9 and TRBJ1-2 provide the parts outside the CDR3, is DSGVTQTPKHLITATGQRVTLRCSPRSGDLSVYWYQQSLDQGLQFLIQYYNGEERAKGNILERFSAQQFPDLHSELNLSSLELGDSALYFCASSAWPGGQQDYGYTFGSGTRLTVV.

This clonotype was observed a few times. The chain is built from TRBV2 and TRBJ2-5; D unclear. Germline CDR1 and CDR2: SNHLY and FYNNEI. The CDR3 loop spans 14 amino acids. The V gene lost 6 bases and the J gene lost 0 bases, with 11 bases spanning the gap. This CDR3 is CASRLVGYQETQYF. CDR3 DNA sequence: TGTGCCAGCAGGCTCGTCGGCTACCAAGAGACCCAGTACTTC.